The 19 T cell receptor beta chains below all came from one sample that was sequenced in a study of CD8 T cells in ankylosing spondylitis. The study, taken as a whole, reports: What appeared characteristic of ankylosing spondylitis blood was a TCR beta motif of fewer than ten highly homologous variants.

MiXCR was run by TCRdb on the 5' RACE reads, yielding one entry per CDR3 protein. In the table there are hundreds of thousands of distinct CDR3 sequences, about 25% of which are singletons. No antigen is known for these receptors. Sequences were obtained from blood, either unsorted or a sorted T cell fraction (not recorded which). These receptors were obtained from a male donor with ankylosing spondylitis.

This clonotype was observed many times. V is TRBV20-1 and J is TRBJ1-1; D gene unclear. Germline V gene data show CDR1 as DFQATT and CDR2 as SNEGSKA (reference sequence). The CDR3 totals 12 residues. V lost 4 bases, J lost 7 bases, and 13 bases lay in between. This CDR3 reads CSAKRVNFEAFF. In DNA, the CDR3 is TGCAGTGCTAAACGCGTAAACTTTGAAGCTTTCTTT.

The chain joins TRBV7-2 to TRBJ2-5, with TRBD1 matching 11 bases. The CDR3 length is 13 residues. The germline V gene encodes CDR1 SGHTA and CDR2 FQGNSA. The ends lost 10 bases at V and 5 bases at J; junction bases unmatched: 6. CDR3 region: CATRDRGEETQYF. CDR3 nucleotide sequence: TGTGCCACAAGGGACAGGGGGGAGGAGACCCAGTACTTC. The whole variable domain, remainder taken from reference TRBV7-2 and TRBJ2-5, is GAGVSQSPSNKVTEKGKDVELRCDPISGHTALYWYRQSLGQGLEFLIYFQGNSAPDKSGLPSDRFSAERTGGSVSTLTIQRTQQEDSAVYLCATRDRGEETQYFGPGTRLLVL.

In this sample, this clonotype turned up a few times. The chain is built from TRBV25-1 and TRBJ2-7, with TRBD1 as a possible D gene (7 bases). Per germline, CDR1 MGHDK and CDR2 SYGVNS. Trimming took off 6 bases at V and 0 bases at J, with 12 bases between the two ends. This CDR3 contains 14 residues. The CDR3: CASRPGGSSYEQYF. The CDR3 coding sequence is TGTGCCAGCAGACCAGGGGGGAGCTCCTACGAGCAGTACTTC.

This clonotype was observed a handful of times. The V call is TRBV5-1, the J call TRBJ2-1, with 11 bases identical to TRBD1. J gave up 9 bases and V 3 bases, and 8 bases lay outside the gene matches. The germline gives CDR1 SGHRS, CDR2 YFSETQ. The CDR3 runs 15 residues. Here the CDR3 reads CASSSTDRGRGEQFF. The CDR3, as DNA: TGCGCCAGCAGCTCAACGGACAGGGGGCGCGGTGAGCAGTTCTTC.

The V call is TRBV7-9, the J call TRBJ1-1, with 8 positions matching TRBD1. V dropped 7 bases and J dropped 1; count of bases not matched to a gene: 11. This CDR3 has 16 amino acids. CDR1 is SEHNR, CDR2 FQNEAQ, per germline (reference sequence). The CDR3 coding sequence is TGTGCCAGCACCCCCCGGCCGGGACAGGAGAACACTGAAGCTTTCTTT. Translating it yields CASTPRPGQENTEAFF.

The rearrangement joins TRBV3-1 to TRBJ1-2; D gene unclear. The V end was cut by 2 bases, the J end by 1 base, with 11 bases between. Germline values: CDR1 LGHDT, CDR2 YNNKEL (reference sequence). There are 15 residues in the CDR3. The CDR3 DNA reads as TGTGCCAGCAGCCAATCTTCCGGATTTAACTATGGCTACACCTTC. Encoded protein: CASSQSSGFNYGYTF.

The sample holds a few counts of this clonotype. V and J are TRBV20-1 and TRBJ1-1, with D possibly matching TRBD1 (5 bases). This CDR3 spans 14 amino acids. Germline V gene sequence: CDR1 DFQATT, CDR2 SNEGSKA (reference sequence). Trimming took off 0 bases at V and 8 bases at J, with 16 bases between the two ends. CDR3 amino acids: CSARDPGRPGEAFF. In nucleotides, the CDR3 is TGCAGTGCTAGAGATCCGGGACGCCCCGGAGAAGCTTTCTTT.

This chain uses TRBV7-9 with TRBJ2-5; no clear D. The V and J ends lost 5 bases and 4 bases respectively, with 23 bases between them. CDR3 size: 17 residues. The V gene's germline CDR1 is SEHNR and CDR2 FQNEAQ (reference sequence). This CDR3 reads CASSIAPVNRWGETQYF. In DNA form, the CDR3 reads TGTGCCAGCAGCATCGCCCCAGTTAACCGCTGGGGAGAGACCCAGTACTTC.

The J gene is TRBJ2-3, the V gene TRBV20-1, with 8 bases identical to TRBD2. The CDR3 loop spans 16 amino acids. Per the germline V gene, CDR1 is DFQATT and CDR2 is SNEGSKA (reference sequence). The J segment lost 0 bases and the V segment lost 5 bases, leaving 10 bases of the junction unmatched. The CDR3 bases are TGCAGTGCTGAAACCGGGACTAGAAGGAGCACAGATACGCAGTATTTT. Residues: CSAETGTRRSTDTQYF.

The V call is TRBV4-2, the J call TRBJ2-5, with D hard to call. Germline values: CDR1 LGHNA, CDR2 YNFKEQ. V lost 0 bases, J lost 5 bases, and 19 bases lay in between. The CDR3 has 17 amino acids. The CDR3 sequence is CASSQEQGQAWGETQYF. The CDR3 DNA reads as TGTGCCAGCAGCCAAGAGCAAGGCCAGGCTTGGGGTGAGACCCAGTACTTC.

This clonotype was seen a handful of times. V and J are TRBV15 and TRBJ2-2; unclear D gene. The CDR3 contains 15 residues. Trimming removed 4 bases at V and 2 bases at J, with 11 bases between. The V gene's germline CDR1 is LNHNV and CDR2 YYDKDF (reference sequence). CDR3 loop: CATSTGQVNTGELFF. The CDR3 DNA reads TGTGCCACCAGCACCGGTCAGGTTAACACCGGGGAGCTGTTTTTT.

The chain combines TRBV20-1 with TRBJ2-1; D ambiguous. The CDR3 runs to 13 residues. Germline loops: CDR1 DFQATT, CDR2 SNEGSKA (reference sequence). Between the trimmed V and J ends, which lost 1 base and 7 bases, there was a span of 11 bases. CDR3 bases: TGCAGTGCTAGAGCTCAGTTTCGAAATGAGCAGTTCTTC. It yields the protein CSARAQFRNEQFF.

This clonotype was counted a few times. The gene calls are TRBV29-1 and TRBJ2-6, with TRBD1 identical over 8 bases. Per germline, CDR1 SQVTM and CDR2 ANQGSEA. The CDR3 is 16 amino acids. With 6 bases clipped from V and 0 bases from J, the junction kept 7 bases outside the gene matches. In DNA form, the CDR3 reads TGCAGCGTGACCGGGACAGGCTACTCTGGGGCCAACGTCCTGACTTTC. Its translation: CSVTGTGYSGANVLTF.

V gene TRBV12-3 or TRBV12-4 combines with J gene TRBJ2-2; possibly TRBD2 for D (5 bases). Trimming removed 5 bases from V and 2 bases from J, with 15 bases in between. The CDR3 length is 16 residues. The CDR3 here is CASSATSGFNTGELFF. The DNA for the CDR3 is TGTGCCAGCAGTGCAACCAGCGGTTTTAACACCGGGGAGCTGTTTTTT.

This clonotype has a handful of counts. The chain couples TRBV20-1 to TRBJ1-5; 9 bases map to TRBD1. This CDR3 has 15 residues. The V gene's germline CDR1 is DFQATT and CDR2 SNEGSKA (reference sequence). V lost 6 bases, J lost 9 bases, and 15 bases stayed unmatched. CDR3 sequence: CSARTGASFILPQHF. The CDR3 DNA sequence: TGCAGTGCCCGGACAGGGGCTAGCTTTATTCTGCCCCAGCATTTT.

The count of this clonotype is one. The chain combines TRBV12-3 or TRBV12-4 with TRBJ2-7; D may be TRBD1 (6 bases). V lost 5 bases, J lost 3 bases, and 20 bases lay in between. This CDR3 region has 16 residues. CDR3 loop: CASSGGRTDGGYEQYF. The CDR3 coding sequence is TGTGCCAGCAGTGGTGGAAGGACAGACGGAGGCTACGAGCAGTACTTC.

There are a few counts of this clonotype. This chain joins TRBV7-2 and TRBJ2-1; the match to TRBD2 covers 12 bases. The J segment lost 7 bases and the V segment lost 2 bases, leaving 6 bases of the junction unmatched. This CDR3 is built from 16 residues. From germline, CDR1 is SGHTA and CDR2 FQGNSA. CDR3 coding DNA: TGTGCCAGCAGCTTATGGTCTAGCGGGAGGGGTAATGAGCAGTTCTTC. Amino acid sequence: CASSLWSSGRGNEQFF.

CDR3 nucleotide sequence: TGTGCCAGCAGACAACCGGGACAGGACGCCGGGGAGCTGTTTTTT. Translated, it gives CASRQPGQDAGELFF. The chain links TRBV7-9 to TRBJ2-2, with 8 bases lining up with TRBD1. Germline CDR1 and CDR2: SEHNR and FQNEAQ (reference sequence). CDR3 length: 15 residues. V lost 6 bases, J lost 6 bases, and 9 bases stayed unmatched. Full variable domain (rest looked up from reference TRBV7-9 and TRBJ2-2): DTGVSQNPRHKITKRGQNVTFRCDPISEHNRLYWYRQTLGQGPEFLTYFQNEAQLEKSRLLSDRFSAERPKGSFSTLEIQRTEQGDSAMYLCASRQPGQDAGELFFGEGSRLTVL.

A few counts support this clonotype. J is TRBJ2-2 and V is TRBV7-8; D is unresolved. This CDR3 is 14 amino acids long. V was shortened by 1 base and J by 6 bases, with 9 bases between the two germline ends. CDR1 is SGHVS and CDR2 is FQNEAQ in the germline V gene. CDR3 sequence (DNA): TGTGCCAGCAGCTTAGATTGGCAAGCCGGGGAGCTGTTTTTT. Protein: CASSLDWQAGELFF.